The next 24 T cell receptor beta chains were all read from a single sample in a study of T cells in Graves' hyperthyroidism and ophthalmopathy. It was RNA transcripts that yielded the amplified TCR beta CDR3 regions. First-round RT-PCR with HTBI primers amplified the TCR CDR3 region. In TCRdb, the multiplex PCR reads were re-called with MiXCR into one record per CDR3 protein. This sample has hundreds of thousands of distinct CDR3 sequences, with 15% to 18% found just once. Sequencing was performed on blood. The receptor set was obtained from a woman between 18 and 29 years old with Graves' hyperthyroidism.

This clonotype has at least ten counts. The chain employs TRBV5-1 and TRBJ2-6, with a weak D call TRBD1 (6 bases). Germline V lookup: CDR1 SGHRS, CDR2 YFSETQ. CDR3 length equals 16 residues. With 4 bases removed from V and 0 bases from J, the gap between germline ends came to 11 bases. CDR3 sequence: CASSPDRLSGANVLTF. CDR3 in DNA: TGCGCCAGCAGCCCTGACAGGCTCTCTGGGGCCAACGTCCTGACTTTC.

This clonotype was seen many times. V gene TRBV2 combines with J gene TRBJ2-1; D may match TRBD1 or TRBD2 (5 bases each). This CDR3 contains 14 residues. V lost 5 bases to trimming and J lost 8 bases, with 16 bases between them. Germline V gene sequence: CDR1 SNHLY, CDR2 FYNNEI. CDR3 nucleotides: TGTGCCAGCAGTCCCCACCGGGGCCAGGATGAGCAGTTCTTC. It encodes CASSPHRGQDEQFF.

This clonotype occurred a few times. The V gene is TRBV5-8, the J gene TRBJ2-3, with 11 bases that match TRBD2. This CDR3 comprises 17 residues. Germline trimming cut 0 bases from V and 3 bases from J; bases unmatched to any gene: 6. Germline V lookup: CDR1 SGHTS, CDR2 YDEGEE. The chain's CDR3 is CASSLGWLAGGTDTQYF. In DNA, the CDR3 is TGTGCCAGCAGCTTGGGTTGGCTAGCGGGGGGAACAGATACGCAGTATTTT.

At least ten counts were recorded for this clonotype. This chain connects TRBV3-1 to TRBJ1-4; D not resolved. V shed 4 bases and J shed 7 bases, with 13 bases lying between them. Germline V lookup: CDR1 LGHDT, CDR2 YNNKEL (reference sequence). This CDR3 is built from 14 residues. The CDR3 is CASSPVPESEKLFF. The CDR3 region has the DNA TGTGCCAGCAGCCCAGTCCCGGAGAGTGAAAAACTGTTTTTT. The variable domain in full, with the rest retrieved from reference TRBV3-1 and TRBJ1-4, is DTAVSQTPKYLVTQMGNDKSIKCEQNLGHDTMYWYKQDSKKFLKIMFSYNNKELIINETVPNRFSPKSPDKAHLNLHINSLELGDSAVYFCASSPVPESEKLFFGSGTQLSVL.

This clonotype has at least ten counts. The V and J genes are TRBV5-1 and TRBJ1-1; D perhaps matches TRBD1 (5 bases). Germline CDR1 and CDR2: SGHRS and YFSETQ. The CDR3 extends over 13 amino acids. Trimming removed 2 bases from V and 1 base from J, with 6 bases in between. The DNA for the CDR3 is TGCGCCAGCAGCTTCCAGGGGAACACTGAAGCTTTCTTT. It translates to CASSFQGNTEAFF.

At least ten counts were recorded for this clonotype. This chain links TRBV10-3 with TRBJ2-5; D is uncertain. CDR1 is ENHRY, CDR2 SYGVKD, per germline. Trimming pared 4 bases from V and 5 bases from J, leaving 17 bases between. The CDR3 contains 15 residues. CDR3 residues: CAISGSRTGRETQYF. The CDR3 nucleotides are TGTGCCATCAGTGGCTCCCGAACGGGTCGGGAGACCCAGTACTTC.

This clonotype has more than one count but fewer than ten. The rearrangement uses TRBV4-1 and TRBJ2-6; tentative D call: TRBD2 (6 bases). Per the germline V gene, CDR1 is MGHRA and CDR2 is YSYEKL. The V and J ends lost 1 base and 0 bases respectively, with 7 bases between them. The CDR3 sequence is 16 residues long. As DNA, the CDR3 is TGCGCCAGCAGCCAAGTGCGGGACTCTGGGGCCAACGTCCTGACTTTC. Translated: CASSQVRDSGANVLTF.

This clonotype was seen at least ten times. The chain uses TRBV7-3 and TRBJ2-3; D uncertain. The CDR3 is made up of 14 amino acids. V lost 3 bases to trimming and J lost 0 bases, with 7 bases between them. Germline values: CDR1 SGHTA, CDR2 FQGTGA. In nucleotides, the CDR3 is TGTGCCAGCAGCTTTTTACATAGCACAGATACGCAGTATTTT. This gives the protein CASSFLHSTDTQYF.

With regard to this clonotype: A much bigger clone sits one base away, suggesting this may be a read error. This sequence joins TRBV29-1 and TRBJ2-1; perhaps D is TRBD1 or TRBD2 (5 bases each). The CDR3 consists of 14 residues. CDR1 SQVTM and CDR2 ANQGSEA come from the germline V gene. For the CDR3, the DNA is TGCAGCGTTGAAGGAGGGACCCTCTACAATGAGCAGTCCTTC. Amino acids: CSVEGGTLYNEQSF.

The gene calls are TRBV11-2 and TRBJ2-7; a possible D gene is TRBD1 (5 bases). V was trimmed by 5 bases and J by 0 bases, leaving 14 bases between them. The CDR3 covers 15 residues. CDR1 SGHAT and CDR2 FQNNGV come from the germline V gene. CDR3 coding DNA: TGTGCCAGCAGCGCATCGACAGCTAACTCCTACGAGCAGTACTTC. Its translation: CASSASTANSYEQYF.

This clonotype was counted a few times. The V call is TRBV6-1, the J call TRBJ1-6; no clear D gene. The CDR3 consists of 14 residues. Trimming pared 6 bases from V and 10 bases from J, leaving 16 bases between. Germline CDR1 and CDR2: MNHNS and SASEGT. CDR3 protein: CASREFGFSSPLHF. CDR3 bases: TGTGCCAGCAGAGAATTTGGATTCTCCTCACCCCTCCACTTT.

Many counts were recorded for this clonotype. This rearrangement joins TRBV10-2 to TRBJ2-7; 9 positions agree with TRBD2. The V segment lost 5 bases and the J segment 3 bases; nucleotides outside the gene matches: 8. Germline values: CDR1 WSHSY, CDR2 SAAADI. The CDR3 is 15 residues long. CDR3 loop: CASSPSGVIYYEQYF. CDR3 in DNA: TGCGCCAGCAGTCCTAGCGGGGTCATTTACTACGAGCAGTACTTC.

This clonotype was recorded many times. The chain links TRBV11-3 to TRBJ2-7, with 8 positions matching TRBD1. CDR3 length: 12 residues. Unmatched junction bases numbered 3, after V lost 8 bases and J lost 3 bases. The germline CDR1 and CDR2 sequences are SGHNT and YENEEA. The CDR3 region has the DNA TGTGCCAGCGCAGGGGGCGTCTACGAGCAGTACTTC. Protein: CASAGGVYEQYF.

This sequence joins TRBV18 and TRBJ2-7, with D unclear. CDR1 and CDR2 (germline): KGHSH, LQKENI. The V gene lost 5 bases and the J gene lost 7 bases, with 21 bases spanning the gap. The CDR3 consists of 15 residues. In nucleotides, the CDR3 is TGTGCCAGCTCAGCCACCCGGTACGCCGCTCGTGAGCAGTACTTC. It yields the protein CASSATRYAAREQYF.

In regard to this clonotype: Just one base apart from a much larger clone, this may be a read error. V and J are TRBV3-1 and TRBJ1-1; no reliable D call. Between the trimmed V and J ends, which lost 4 bases and 4 bases, there was a span of 16 bases. Germline loops: CDR1 LGHDT, CDR2 YNNKEL (reference sequence). The CDR3 totals 15 residues. The CDR3 loop is CASSPEWRLSTEAFF. The CDR3 DNA follows: TGTGCCAGCAGCCCCGAGTGGAGGTTGAGCACTGAAGCTTTCTTT.

The table lists this clonotype with many counts. The chain couples TRBV7-3 to TRBJ2-3, with D possibly matching TRBD2 (7 bases). The germline V gene has CDR1 SGHTA and CDR2 FQGTGA. The length of the CDR3 is 14 residues. The V end lost 8 bases, the J end lost 7 bases, and 19 bases lay between the germline ends. CDR3 in amino acids: CASGEGGAIYTQYF. DNA for the CDR3: TGTGCCAGCGGGGAGGGGGGGGCCATTTATACGCAGTATTTT.

This clonotype has a count of ten or more. The CDR3 DNA sequence: TGCAGTGCTAGGGACGTACCGTATGGCTACACCTTC. Its translation: CSARDVPYGYTF. V gene TRBV20-1 combines with J gene TRBJ1-2; D remains unclear. Trimming cost V 3 bases and J 5 bases, with 10 bases left between them. Germline values: CDR1 DFQATT, CDR2 SNEGSKA (reference sequence). The CDR3 extends over 12 amino acids.

This clonotype was picked up a small number of times. The V call is TRBV10-3, the J call TRBJ2-1; D gene unclear. Germline V lookup: CDR1 ENHRY, CDR2 SYGVKD. Trimming took off 4 bases at V and 6 bases at J, with 7 bases between the two ends. The CDR3 contains 12 residues. CDR3 loop: CAISVYCNEQFF. For the CDR3, the DNA is TGTGCCATCAGTGTTTACTGCAATGAGCAGTTCTTC.

This clonotype was counted ten times or more. The DNA of the CDR3 is TGCAGTGCTCATACAGGGGGAAAGACCCAGTACTTC. Its protein is CSAHTGGKTQYF. The chain couples TRBV20-1 to TRBJ2-5, with 8 bases identical to TRBD1. This CDR3 is 12 amino acids long. The germline V gene encodes CDR1 DFQATT and CDR2 SNEGSKA (reference sequence). The V and J ends lost 5 bases and 6 bases, in that order; junction bases with no gene match: 5.

This clonotype was recorded at least ten times. The chain joins TRBV5-1 to TRBJ2-2, with a weak D call TRBD2 (5 bases). V was clipped by 2 bases and J by 4 bases, with 15 bases between them. This CDR3 is 16 amino acids long. Per the germline V gene, CDR1 is SGHRS and CDR2 is YFSETQ. The CDR3 DNA reads TGCGCCAGCAGCTTACTTTCGGCTAGCAGCACCGGGGAGCTGTTTTTT. This codes for CASSLLSASSTGELFF.

This rearrangement joins TRBV7-8 to TRBJ2-1; 13 nucleotides match TRBD2. J was trimmed by 4 bases and V by 4 bases; bases with no gene match: 7. CDR3 length: 17 amino acids. Germline assignment: CDR1 SGHVS and CDR2 FQNEAQ. CDR3 in amino acids: CASSSRTSGSRYNEQFF. The DNA for the CDR3 is TGTGCCAGCAGCTCAAGGACTAGCGGGAGTAGGTACAATGAGCAGTTCTTC.

This clonotype was detected ten times or more. The rearrangement links TRBV15 to TRBJ2-1; 7 nucleotides match TRBD2. The CDR3 is 15 amino acids. Trimming at V came to 0 bases and at J to 7 bases, leaving 6 bases not matched to a gene. Germline CDR1 and CDR2: LNHNV and YYDKDF (reference sequence). CDR3 amino acids: CATSREGGRSNEQFF. CDR3 nucleotide sequence: TGTGCCACCAGCAGAGAGGGCGGGAGATCTAATGAGCAGTTCTTC.

This clonotype was observed a handful of times. The J gene is TRBJ2-7, the V gene TRBV11-2; TRBD1 aligns across 8 bases. J gave up 5 bases and V 2 bases, and 8 bases lay outside the gene matches. The CDR3 has 15 residues. Germline-derived CDR1 and CDR2 are SGHAT and FQNNGV. The CDR3 spells CASSLNTGGRNEQYF. CDR3 nucleotides: TGTGCCAGCAGCTTAAACACAGGGGGTAGGAACGAGCAGTACTTC.

The CDR3 DNA is TGTGCCAGCAGCGTATACGGCGGACAGGGGGCCTCCTATGGCTACACCTTC. This gives the protein CASSVYGGQGASYGYTF. The V gene is TRBV9, the J gene TRBJ1-2, with TRBD1 matching 11 bases. CDR1 is SGDLS and CDR2 is YYNGEE in the germline V gene. Trimming cost V 1 base and J 4 bases; bases outside gene matches: 9. This CDR3 region has 17 residues.